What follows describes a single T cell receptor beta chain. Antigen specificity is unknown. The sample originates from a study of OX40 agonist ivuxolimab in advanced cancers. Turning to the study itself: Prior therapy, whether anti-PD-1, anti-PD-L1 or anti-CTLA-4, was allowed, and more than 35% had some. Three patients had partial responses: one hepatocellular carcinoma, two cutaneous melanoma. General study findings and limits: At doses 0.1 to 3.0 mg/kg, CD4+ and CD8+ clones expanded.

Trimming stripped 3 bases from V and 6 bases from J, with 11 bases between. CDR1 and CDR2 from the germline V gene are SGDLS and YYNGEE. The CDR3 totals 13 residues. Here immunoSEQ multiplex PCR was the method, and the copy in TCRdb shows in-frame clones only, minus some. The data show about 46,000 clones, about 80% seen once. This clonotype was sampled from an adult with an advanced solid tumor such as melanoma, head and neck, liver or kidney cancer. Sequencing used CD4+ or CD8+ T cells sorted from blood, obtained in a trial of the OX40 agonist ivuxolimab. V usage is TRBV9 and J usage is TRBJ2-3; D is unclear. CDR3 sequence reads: CASSAWARDTQYF. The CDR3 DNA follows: TGTGCCAGCAGCGCTTGGGCCCGTGATACGCAGTATTTT.